What follows are 25 T cell receptor beta chains derived from one specimen sequenced in a study of control samples from healthy donors and cancer patients. The assay was immunoSEQ multiplex PCR, and TCRdb's table has in-frame clones only and misses some. The sample has tens of thousands of clones, roughly 89% seen once; the top ten hold 8% to 10%. The sample was PBMCs. The receptors were sampled from a woman in her forties or fifties with colorectal cancer.

The gene calls are TRBV3-1 (or the pseudogene TRBV3-2) and TRBJ2-1; no clear D. Trimming shortened V by 0 bases and J by 4 bases, and 10 bases separated the two germline ends. Germline CDR1 LGHDT, CDR2 YNNKEL (reference sequence). This CDR3 is built from 15 residues. DNA of the CDR3: TGTGCCAGCAGCCAAGATACGGCCATGTACAATGAGCAGTTCTTC. It encodes CASSQDTAMYNEQFF.

This rearrangement joins TRBV19 to TRBJ2-5; the D is unclear. The CDR3 sequence is 12 residues long. Trimming left V 4 bases short and J 5 bases short, with 8 bases between. Germline assignment: CDR1 LNHDA and CDR2 SQIVND (reference sequence). The CDR3 reads CASSNSRETQYF. The CDR3 nucleotides are TGTGCCAGTAGTAATTCCCGGGAGACCCAGTACTTC.

The chain has TRBV6-5 and TRBJ1-2, with 8 bases fitting TRBD1. V was pared by 7 bases and J by 8 bases, with 12 bases of the junction left unmatched. The CDR3 runs 14 residues. Germline CDR1 is MNHEY and CDR2 is SVGAGI. The CDR3 protein is CASILRQGRWGYTF. CDR3 DNA sequence: TGTGCCAGCATCTTAAGACAGGGGAGATGGGGCTACACCTTC.

This clone was recorded once. V gene TRBV27 combines with J gene TRBJ1-6, with 7 bases matching TRBD1. The CDR3 has 15 amino acids. Looked up from germline, CDR1 is MNHEY and CDR2 is SMNVEV (reference sequence). V shed 6 bases and J 13 bases; nucleotides not matched to a gene: 15. The CDR3 nucleotides read TGTGCCAGCAGACCTAATAGGGACAGCGGCGGCCCCCTCCACTTT. Translated, it gives CASRPNRDSGGPLHF.

The rearrangement links TRBV4-1 to TRBJ1-4; D unresolved. Per the germline V gene, CDR1 is MGHRA and CDR2 is YSYEKL. The V gene lost 4 bases and the J gene lost 0 bases, with 9 bases spanning the gap. This CDR3 comprises 15 residues. The CDR3 region has the DNA TGCGCCAGCAGCCGTCAGGTTGCAACTAATGAAAAACTGTTTTTT. It translates to CASSRQVATNEKLFF.

The J gene is TRBJ2-3, the V gene TRBV7-9, with 8 bases aligning to TRBD2. Germline lookup yields CDR1 SEHNR and CDR2 FQNEAQ (reference sequence). Germline trimming cut 5 bases from V and 4 bases from J; bases unmatched to any gene: 5. CDR3 length equals 14 residues. CDR3 loop: CASSPGLAADTQYF. As DNA, the CDR3 is TGTGCCAGCAGCCCCGGACTAGCCGCAGATACGCAGTATTTT.

J is TRBJ1-5 and V is TRBV6-6; D is undetermined. The V gene's germline CDR1 is MNHNY and CDR2 SVGAGI (reference sequence). The CDR3 has 18 residues. Between the trimmed V and J ends, which lost 5 bases and 2 bases, there was a span of 22 bases. Written as DNA, the CDR3 is TGTGCCAGCAGTCGATACAGCTCTACCCTTATGGGCAATCAGCCCCAGCATTTT. Protein: CASSRYSSTLMGNQPQHF.

This clone was seen a handful of times. This rearrangement joins TRBV15 to TRBJ1-4; 7 positions match TRBD1. This CDR3 has 16 amino acids. V was pared by 1 base and J by 0 bases, with 2 bases of the junction left unmatched. Germline values: CDR1 LNHNV, CDR2 YYDKDF (reference sequence). CDR3 DNA: TGTGCCACCAGCAGAGGACAGGGAGCAACTAATGAAAAACTGTTTTTT. It encodes CATSRGQGATNEKLFF.

V and J are TRBV7-3 and TRBJ2-3, with D perhaps TRBD1 (6 bases). The CDR3 runs to 12 residues. From germline, CDR1 is SGHTA and CDR2 FQGTGA. V lost 5 bases, J lost 9 bases, and 12 bases lay in between. The CDR3 spells CASSLQGGTQYF. In DNA form, the CDR3 reads TGTGCCAGCAGCCTACAGGGCGGGACGCAGTATTTT.

The rearrangement links TRBV4-1 to TRBJ2-1; possibly TRBD2 for D (6 bases). The CDR3 contains 16 residues. Germline CDR1 and CDR2: MGHRA and YSYEKL. Trimming removed 0 bases from V and 6 bases from J, with 15 bases in between. The CDR3 DNA follows: TGCGCCAGCAGCCAAGATTGGGCAGGCGGGACCAATGAGCAGTTCTTC. Residues: CASSQDWAGGTNEQFF.

As to this clone: The limits of the CDR3 on the DNA are not certain, so only TCRdb's listed CDR3 is given. CDR3 residues: CASSPVASGAFVF. This chain links TRBV5-1 with TRBJ2-1; TRBD2 is the table's D call, not checked against the DNA. Germline CDR1 is SGHRS and CDR2 is YFSETQ. The CDR3 totals 13 residues, both ends included.

The V gene is TRBV6-5, the J gene TRBJ2-2; D is perhaps TRBD2 (7 bases). The germline CDR1 and CDR2 sequences are MNHEY and SVGAGI. Trimming pared 8 bases from V and 3 bases from J, leaving 16 bases between. The CDR3 sequence is 15 residues long. CDR3 DNA: TGTGCCAGCCCTGGGCCGGGGGGCGACACCGGGGAGCTGTTTTTT. Its protein is CASPGPGGDTGELFF.

This chain links TRBV5-8 with TRBJ1-2; 8 bases align to TRBD1. Losses at the gene ends were 0 bases for V and 8 bases for J; bases not matched to a gene: 12. Germline CDR1 SGHTS, CDR2 YDEGEE. This CDR3 contains 16 residues. CDR3 nucleotide sequence: TGTGCCAGCAGCTTGGTCCAGGGGGCTAACGCCAGAGGCTACACCTTC. It is translated as CASSLVQGANARGYTF.

The chain is built from TRBV4-1 and TRBJ2-5; 13 positions agree with TRBD2. With V trimmed by 4 bases and J by 5 bases, 7 bases remained unmatched. Germline lookup yields CDR1 MGHRA and CDR2 YSYEKL. The CDR3 is 16 residues long. CDR3 in amino acids: CASSRGGTSGDETQYF. The CDR3 DNA sequence: TGCGCCAGCAGCCGGGGAGGGACTAGCGGGGATGAGACCCAGTACTTC.

This clone was seen only once. CDR3 loop: CASGSGEFSFKLFF. CDR3 coding DNA: TGTGCCAGCGGGAGCGGGGAATTTTCGTTTAAACTGTTTTTT. The rearrangement joins TRBV28 to TRBJ1-4; D not certain. Per the germline V gene, CDR1 is MDHEN and CDR2 is SYDVKM. The CDR3 consists of 14 residues. The V and J ends lost 8 bases and 11 bases respectively, with 21 bases between them. The complete variable domain, with remaining parts taken from reference TRBV28 and TRBJ1-4, reads DVKVTQSSRYLVKRTGEKVFLECVQDMDHENMFWYRQDPGLGLRLIYFSYDVKMKEKGDIPEGYSVSREKKERFSLILESASTNQTSMYLCASGSGEFSFKLFFGSGTQLSVL.

This chain links TRBV4-1 with TRBJ1-1; D ambiguous. Germline lookup yields CDR1 MGHRA and CDR2 YSYEKL. There are 13 residues in the CDR3. Trimming stripped 4 bases from V and 3 bases from J, with 9 bases between. The CDR3 DNA sequence: TGCGCCAGCAGCCGGATAATTGACACTGAAGCTTTCTTT. This translates into CASSRIIDTEAFF.

V is TRBV6-4 and J is TRBJ1-6; no clear D. The CDR3 runs to 13 residues. Germline V CDR1 and CDR2: MRHNA, SNTAGT. V shed 2 bases and J shed 10 bases, with 9 bases lying between them. Written as DNA, the CDR3 is TGTGCCAGCAGTGACCAGATTGGGTCACCCCTCCACTTT. It is translated as CASSDQIGSPLHF.

This rearrangement joins TRBV15 to TRBJ2-7, with 8 bases fitting TRBD1. The CDR3 runs 15 residues. J gave up 6 bases and V 0 bases, and 7 bases lay outside the gene matches. From germline, CDR1 is LNHNV and CDR2 YYDKDF (reference sequence). CDR3 residues: CATSRDGDRFGEQYV. DNA of the CDR3: TGTGCCACCAGCAGAGATGGGGACAGGTTCGGCGAGCAGTACGTC.

The CDR3 nucleotides are TGTGCCAGCAGCTTGCTAGGGGACACTGAAGCTTTCTTT. Amino acid sequence: CASSLLGDTEAFF. The V and J genes are TRBV5-6 and TRBJ1-1; possible D gene TRBD1, 5 bases. Germline V gives CDR1 SGHDT, CDR2 YYEEEE. The CDR3 is 13 amino acids. V lost 1 base to trimming and J lost 3 bases, with 7 bases between them.

The gene calls are TRBV18 and TRBJ1-1, with no clear D. This CDR3 region has 15 residues. V lost 0 bases and J lost 4, with 12 bases in between. Germline assignment: CDR1 KGHSH and CDR2 LQKENI. The CDR3 DNA sequence: TGTGCCAGCTCACCACCGGGTCTCGAAGCCACTGAAGCTTTCTTT. Its translation is CASSPPGLEATEAFF. Full variable domain (rest looked up from reference TRBV18 and TRBJ1-1): NAGVMQNPRHLVRRRGQEARLRCSPMKGHSHVYWYRQLPEEGLKFMVYLQKENIIDESGMPKERFSAEFPKEGPSILRIQQVVRGDSAAYFCASSPPGLEATEAFFGQGTRLTVV.

This chain uses TRBV3-1 (or the pseudogene TRBV3-2) with TRBJ1-2; D is possibly TRBD1 (5 bases). This CDR3 has 13 residues. Between the trimmed V and J ends, which lost 1 base and 8 bases, there was a span of 11 bases. In germline, CDR1 is LGHDT, CDR2 YNNKEL (reference sequence). The CDR3 region is CASSQVEGEGYTF. DNA of the CDR3: TGTGCCAGCAGCCAAGTTGAAGGGGAAGGCTACACCTTC.

V usage is TRBV6-5 and J usage is TRBJ2-5; D could derive from TRBD1 or TRBD2 (5 bases each). Germline V gene sequence: CDR1 MNHEY, CDR2 SVGAGI. The V end lost 4 bases, the J end lost 4 bases, and 16 bases lay between the germline ends. The CDR3 has 15 amino acids. The CDR3 sequence: CASSWAGATSETQYF. The CDR3 DNA reads as TGTGCCAGCAGTTGGGCCGGGGCCACGTCAGAGACCCAGTACTTC.

This chain links TRBV5-1 with TRBJ2-5; 9 bases are a match to TRBD1. CDR1 SGHRS and CDR2 YFSETQ come from the germline V gene. The junction had 6 bases not matched to a gene; V was cut back by 4 bases and J by 2 bases. The CDR3 runs 15 residues. The DNA for the CDR3 is TGCGCCAGCAGCATGGGACAGGGCCGACAAGAGACCCAGTACTTC. As protein: CASSMGQGRQETQYF.

The DNA of the CDR3 is TGTGCCAGCAGCGACAGGGAAACTGGAAACACCATATATTTT. It is translated as CASSDRETGNTIYF. The chain combines TRBV9 with TRBJ1-3; perhaps TRBD1 as D (6 bases). The V end lost 3 bases, the J end lost 2 bases, and 9 bases lay between the germline ends. Looked up from germline, CDR1 is SGDLS and CDR2 is YYNGEE. The CDR3 sequence is 14 residues long. The full variable domain, in which reference TRBV9 and TRBJ1-3 provide the parts outside the CDR3, is DSGVTQTPKHLITATGQRVTLRCSPRSGDLSVYWYQQSLDQGLQFLIQYYNGEERAKGNILERFSAQQFPDLHSELNLSSLELGDSALYFCASSDRETGNTIYFGEGSWLTVV.

The chain recombines TRBV9 with TRBJ2-5, with 7 bases matching TRBD2. After removal of 5 bases from V and 5 bases from J, the junction contained 6 bases not matched to a gene. Germline CDR1 SGDLS, CDR2 YYNGEE. This CDR3 is 13 amino acids long. The CDR3 region is CASSPGLVETQYF. CDR3 in DNA: TGTGCCAGCAGTCCAGGACTAGTGGAGACCCAGTACTTC.